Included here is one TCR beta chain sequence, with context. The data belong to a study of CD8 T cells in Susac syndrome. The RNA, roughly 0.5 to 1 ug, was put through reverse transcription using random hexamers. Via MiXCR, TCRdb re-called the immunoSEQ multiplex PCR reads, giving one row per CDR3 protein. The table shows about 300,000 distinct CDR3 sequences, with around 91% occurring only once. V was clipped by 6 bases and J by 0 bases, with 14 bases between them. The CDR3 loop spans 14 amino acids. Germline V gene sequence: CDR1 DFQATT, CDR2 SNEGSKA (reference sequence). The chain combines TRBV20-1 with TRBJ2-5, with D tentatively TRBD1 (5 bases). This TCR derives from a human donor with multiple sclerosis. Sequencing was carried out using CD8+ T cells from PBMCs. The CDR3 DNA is TGCAGTGCGGCCCAGGGCAGTTACCAAGAGACCCAGTACTTC. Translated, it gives CSAAQGSYQETQYF.